The present entry profiles one TCR beta chain with its context. What it binds is unknown. This entry comes from a study of T cell responses to AZD1222 COVID-19 vaccine. There are 15 residues in the CDR3. CDR1 is SNHLY, CDR2 FYNNEI, per germline. V lost 7 bases to trimming and J lost 0 bases, with 16 bases between them. The repertoire was sequenced with immunoSEQ multiplex PCR; TCRdb's copy has only in-frame clones and lacks some. The table lists fewer than 200,000 clones, just under 95% of them singletons. Findings of the study overall: Reportedly, nearly half the spike-specific TCRs target unmutated variant regions. Repertoires were obtained only post-peak T cell response. Among the donors, most were white British and more were female, and clonal diversity was possibly underestimated.

The rearrangement joins TRBV2 to TRBJ2-7; D might be TRBD1 or TRBD2, each matching 7 bases. The clonotype was recovered from an adult in good health. The sample was peripheral blood, taken on day 0 of AZD1222 vaccination. The CDR3 nucleotides read TGTGCCAGCACCGCGGCCAGGGGGGGCTCCTACGAGCAGTACTTC. Amino acids: CASTAARGGSYEQYF.